This TCR beta chain was sequenced in a study of blood T cell repertoires in COVID-19 (dated by TCRdb to 2020 to 2021). Background for the entire study: Samples covering the acute and convalescent phases of COVID-19 were provided by collaborators in the United States, Italy and Spain. The prospective study material was composed of cDNA or gDNA derived from T cells, B-cell-depleted T cells, or PBMCs. The dataset comprised deeply sampled blood TCRbeta repertoires from subjects exposed to, actively infected with, or recovered from COVID-19. A freely available public database, intended as a resource for researchers studying the immune response to SARS-CoV-2, is where the repertoires were released. Samples came from the ongoing ImmuneRACE study (first 160 participants) plus 1,254 subjects from 6 global collaborators. Nearly every sample came with metadata listing a de-identified subject ID, COVID-19 status, age in years and sex. Where available, HLA class I and class II types were taken from metadata supplied by the sample provider and were not determined by assay-based typing. What the work shows at the level of the full study, not this receptor alone: Clinical and demographic metadata were provided uncurated, with the amount varying by source and participant.

Relative to germline, V is 2 bases shorter and J is 6 bases shorter, with 11 bases between their ends. The CDR3 measures 13 amino acids from cysteine to phenylalanine. The DNA shown is the 39-base CDR3, in frame from base 1. Sequences SGHNT (CDR1) and YYREEE (CDR2) are obtained from the germline V gene (reference sequence). Details on this clone: No cognate antigen has been identified for it. No much larger clonotype is one base removed from it; base qualities were not supplied.

Enrolling through a virtual design, the prospective study's participants ranged in age from roughly 18 to 90 years and lived across some 22 United States geographic areas. To assign participants to cohorts, the prospective study relied on clinical history that participants themselves reported in a screening survey and a study questionnaire. Recovered participants in ImmuneRACE Cohort 3 were defined by two consecutive negative NP/OP PCR tests, clearance by a healthcare professional, or resolution of symptoms. Mobile phlebotomists in the prospective study collected whole blood, serum and a nasopharyngeal or oropharyngeal swab from every participant. Over a roughly 2-month period, participants in the prospective study had the option of providing additional blood draws and questionnaires. Blood samples from the prospective study were shipped frozen or at room temperature prior to DNA extraction. The immunoSEQ Assay, a bias-controlled multiplex PCR, was used to amplify TCRbeta CDR3 regions from genomic DNA. Per the source publication's procedure: Within the assay, amplification of reference gene primers was used to estimate how many nucleated cells each sample contained. To quantify the absolute abundance of each unique TCRbeta CDR3 rearrangement, sequence reads were collapsed and filtered. For each sample, productive Simpson clonality was calculated by taking the square root of Simpson's diversity index across productive rearrangements. TCRdb limited this immuneACCESS table to in-frame rearrangements with V and J called. A share of clones is missing; checked studies link under half to unresolved V genes, and the rest is unexplained. V, J and clone size derive from that table, while D and trimming were established from the DNA sequence. The sample includes roughly 220,000 clones, with 88% observed a single time. Just over 2.5% of the sample is held by the ten biggest clonotypes.

Sequencing was carried out using PBMCs or T cells enriched from blood (not recorded which). The source is a woman aged 30 to 39 who had recovered from COVID-19. The sequence links TRBV5-4 to TRBJ1-1; 6 matching bases give a weak D call of TRBD1. The DNA sequence reads TGTGCCAGCAGCTTTCAGGGGTCCGCTGAAGCTTTCTTT. This translates into CASSFQGSAEAFF.